This TCR beta chain comes out of a study of shared clonotypes between healthy human individuals. Notes on the study in general: Tissues were not sampled, only blood, and their repertoires likely differ.

Profiled with immunoSEQ multiplex PCR; TCRdb holds only in-frame clones, not every one. The sample records 550,000 to 750,000 clones, roughly 96% being singletons. Comment on this clone: As yet, its antigen is unknown.

Only CD45RO-negative cells positively selected for CCR7 counted as naive CD8 cells, so terminally differentiated effector memory CD45RA+ cells were excluded. Germline CDR1 and CDR2: SGHTA and FQGTGA. This CDR3 has 17 amino acids. Trimming removed 1 base from V and 3 bases from J, with 16 bases in between. This receptor was obtained from a woman in her 30s in good health. What was sequenced was naive CD8+ T cells sorted from blood. The V call is TRBV7-3, the J call TRBJ2-1; TRBD2 might be the D (5 bases). CDR3 residues: CASSLNRPSGDYNEQFF. The CDR3 nucleotides are TGTGCCAGCAGCTTAAATCGGCCCAGCGGAGACTACAATGAGCAGTTCTTC.